These 26 T cell receptor beta chains came from one sample sequenced in a study of T cells in Graves' hyperthyroidism and ophthalmopathy. Amplification targeted TCR beta CDR3 regions from RNA transcripts. Using the HTBI primer set, a first-round RT-PCR was run on the TCR CDR3. TCRdb recomputed calls from the multiplex PCR reads with MiXCR, one row per CDR3 protein. The table has roughly 330,000 distinct CDR3 sequences, around a sixth seen once. Material for sequencing was blood. Receptors originate from a man aged 25 to 45 with Graves' hyperthyroidism.

This clonotype was counted at least ten times. The V and J genes are TRBV11-2 and TRBJ1-6, with a tentative D call TRBD1 (6 bases). Trimming took 3 bases from V and 14 from J, leaving 14 bases between them. CDR3 length: 13 amino acids. Germline CDR1 SGHAT, CDR2 FQNNGV. This CDR3 reads CASSLTPGDTLHF. As DNA, the CDR3 is TGTGCCAGCAGCTTGACCCCGGGGGACACCCTCCACTTT. Filled out from reference TRBV11-2 and TRBJ1-6, the complete variable domain reads EAGVAQSPRYKIIEKRQSVAFWCNPISGHATLYWYQQILGQGPKLLIQFQNNGVVDDSQLPKDRFSAERLKGVDSTLKIQPAKLEDSAVYLCASSLTPGDTLHFGNGTRLTVT.

The V call is TRBV24-1, the J call TRBJ1-4; TRBD1 aligns across 8 bases. There are 16 residues in the CDR3. Germline values: CDR1 KGHDR, CDR2 SFDVKD. Trimming cost V 3 bases and J 2 bases; bases outside gene matches: 4. The CDR3 coding sequence is TGTGCCACCAGTGATCACAGGACAGGGACTAATGAAAAACTGTTTTTT. Translating gives CATSDHRTGTNEKLFF.

About this clonotype: A much larger clone differs by one base, so this may be a read error. This chain connects TRBV20-1 to TRBJ2-1, with D perhaps being TRBD1 or TRBD2 (5 bases each). CDR1 DFQATT and CDR2 SNEGSKA come from the germline V gene (reference sequence). The CDR3 extends over 14 amino acids. CDR3: CSARSLEGLNDQFF. DNA of the CDR3: TGCAGTGCTAGGTCTCTAGAGGGGTTGAATGACCAGTTCTTC.

At least ten counts were recorded for this clonotype. The rearrangement links TRBV3-1 to TRBJ2-2, with 11 nucleotides matching TRBD2. Looked up from germline, CDR1 is LGHDT and CDR2 is YNNKEL (reference sequence). CDR3 length: 16 residues. Trimming removed 3 bases from V and 6 bases from J; junction bases left unmatched: 6. The CDR3 here is CASSHPTSGTAGELFF. The CDR3 DNA follows: TGTGCCAGCAGCCACCCGACTAGCGGGACCGCCGGGGAGCTGTTTTTT.

This clonotype appeared many times. The gene calls are TRBV2 and TRBJ2-3; no firm D call. The V and J ends lost 7 bases and 0 bases respectively, with 11 bases between them. Germline CDR1 SNHLY, CDR2 FYNNEI. The CDR3 has 14 residues. DNA of the CDR3: TGTGCCAGCACGTTCTACAGTAGCACAGATACGCAGTATTTT. Amino acids: CASTFYSSTDTQYF.

The V and J genes are TRBV6-5 and TRBJ2-1; 10 nucleotides align to TRBD2. The CDR3 runs 15 residues. The V gene's germline CDR1 is MNHEY and CDR2 SVGAGI. V was clipped by 4 bases and J by 6 bases; unmatched bases: 6. The CDR3: CASSSPGLASNEQFF. The DNA of the CDR3 is TGTGCCAGCAGTTCTCCGGGACTAGCGTCCAATGAGCAGTTCTTC.

This chain uses TRBV12-3 or TRBV12-4 with TRBJ1-2; D is undetermined. V lost 4 bases to trimming and J lost 4 bases, with 13 bases between them. This CDR3 region has 14 residues. CDR3 in DNA: TGTGCCAGCAGTTCGAGGAGAGGTCCCTATGGCTACACCTTC. As protein: CASSSRRGPYGYTF.

There are many counts of this clonotype. The chain couples TRBV5-1 to TRBJ1-1; D is undetermined. Germline CDR1 is SGHRS and CDR2 is YFSETQ. The V end lost 4 bases, the J end lost 0 bases, and 4 bases lay between the germline ends. The CDR3 is 12 residues long. The CDR3 DNA is TGCGCCAGCAGCGCCATGAACACTGAAGCTTTCTTT. Its translation: CASSAMNTEAFF.

This clonotype was found many times. The genes are TRBV10-3 and TRBJ1-2, with 7 bases matching TRBD1. Germline values: CDR1 ENHRY, CDR2 SYGVKD. The trim removed 6 bases at V and 1 base at J, leaving 8 bases unmatched. This CDR3 is built from 15 residues. CDR3 sequence reads: CAISANGQDNYGYTF. The CDR3 DNA sequence: TGTGCCATCAGCGCTAACGGACAGGATAACTATGGCTACACCTTC.

Turning to this clonotype: A read error may produce the germline difference seen at one junction end. The V and J genes are TRBV5-1 and TRBJ2-2; TRBD1 might be the D (5 bases). This CDR3 is 15 amino acids long. Germline V gene sequence: CDR1 SGHRS, CDR2 YFSETQ. The CDR3 DNA sequence: TGTGCCAGCAGTCCCGAGACAGCGAACACCGGGGAGCTGTTTTTT. This encodes CASSPETANTGELFF.

As to this clonotype: A read error may be the cause here, since a much bigger clone is one base away. CDR3 region: CASSYDRGRDAGELFF. The CDR3 DNA reads as TGTGCCAGCAGCTACGACAGGGGGCGAGACGCCGGGGAGCTGTTTTTT. The chain combines TRBV2 with TRBJ2-2; 10 nucleotides align to TRBD1. The germline V gene encodes CDR1 SNHLY and CDR2 FYNNEI. The CDR3 length is 16 residues. The junction had 10 bases not matched to a gene; V was cut back by 6 bases and J by 6 bases. The full variable domain, its missing parts supplied by reference TRBV2 and TRBJ2-2, is EPEVTQTPSHQVTQMGQEVILRCVPISNHLYFYWYRQILGQKVEFLVSFYNNEISEKSEIFDDQFSVERPDGSNFTLKIRSTKLEDSAMYFCASSYDRGRDAGELFFGEGSRLTVL.

The chain employs TRBV28 and TRBJ2-1, with D unclear. The germline V gene encodes CDR1 MDHEN and CDR2 SYDVKM. V was clipped by 3 bases and J by 8 bases, with 11 bases between them. This CDR3 has 13 amino acids. Here the CDR3 DNA reads TGTGCCAGCAGTTTCCGTTCGATCGATGAGCAGTTCTTC. Its translation: CASSFRSIDEQFF.

The chain has TRBV10-3 and TRBJ2-3; 12 positions match TRBD2. Germline V gene lookup returns CDR1 ENHRY and CDR2 SYGVKD. V lost 5 bases, J lost 2 bases, and 2 bases stayed unmatched. The CDR3 loop spans 15 amino acids. CDR3: CAISLAGGVTDTQYF. CDR3 DNA sequence: TGTGCCATCAGTCTAGCGGGAGGGGTCACAGATACGCAGTATTTT.

This clonotype was seen many times. The rearrangement joins TRBV15 to TRBJ2-7; possible D gene TRBD1, 6 bases. CDR3 length: 13 amino acids. V lost 5 bases, J lost 0 bases, and 8 bases lay in between. CDR1 LNHNV and CDR2 YYDKDF come from the germline V gene (reference sequence). CDR3 nucleotides: TGTGCCACCAGCCGGGACATCTCCTACGAGCAGTACTTC. Amino acid sequence: CATSRDISYEQYF.

The chain is built from TRBV12-3 or TRBV12-4 and TRBJ1-5; perhaps TRBD1 as D (6 bases). This CDR3 is built from 15 residues. With 2 bases removed from V and 6 bases from J, the gap between germline ends came to 14 bases. The CDR3 loop is CASSLTAGEGQPQHF. The CDR3 coding sequence is TGTGCCAGCAGTTTAACGGCAGGGGAAGGTCAGCCCCAGCATTTT.

In its sample, this clonotype was seen a few times. The chain is built from TRBV20-1 and TRBJ1-2; D call uncertain. This CDR3 has 12 residues. The germline V gene has CDR1 DFQATT and CDR2 SNEGSKA (reference sequence). Between the trimmed V and J ends, which lost 6 bases and 2 bases, there was a span of 10 bases. CDR3 bases: TGCAGTGCCGCCGTCGACAACTATGGCTACACCTTC. Amino acid sequence: CSAAVDNYGYTF.

Ten or more counts support this clonotype. The chain has TRBV11-3 and TRBJ2-1; 11 nucleotides align to TRBD2. The CDR3 has 15 residues. CDR1 is SGHNT, CDR2 YENEEA, per germline. Trimming took 4 bases from V and 7 from J; bases not matched to a gene: 6. The CDR3 DNA reads as TGTGCCAGCAGCTCTACTAGCGGGAGTTTAAATGAGCAGTTCTTC. Protein sequence: CASSSTSGSLNEQFF.

This clonotype occurred many times. V and J are TRBV27 and TRBJ2-1; maybe TRBD2 (5 bases). This CDR3 has 15 residues. Germline V gives CDR1 MNHEY, CDR2 SMNVEV (reference sequence). Trimming removed 6 bases from V and 0 bases from J, with 12 bases in between. CDR3: CASSRSAGSYNEQFF. CDR3 sequence (DNA): TGTGCCAGCAGCAGATCGGCGGGCTCCTACAATGAGCAGTTCTTC.

This chain uses TRBV4-1 with TRBJ2-1; 12 bases line up with TRBD2. V lost 2 bases, J lost 6 bases, and 8 bases stayed unmatched. Germline values: CDR1 MGHRA, CDR2 YSYEKL. This CDR3 has 17 amino acids. The CDR3 sequence is CASSQFGTSGLTNEQFF. As DNA, the CDR3 is TGCGCCAGCAGCCAATTCGGGACTAGCGGGCTAACCAATGAGCAGTTCTTC.

V usage is TRBV12-3 or TRBV12-4 and J usage is TRBJ1-3; D gene unclear. CDR3 length: 15 residues. V was clipped by 3 bases and J by 10 bases, with 19 bases between them. CDR3 protein: CASSLPPDRSRTIYF. CDR3 bases: TGTGCCAGCAGTTTGCCACCGGATAGATCCAGAACCATATATTTT.

This clonotype was counted ten times or more. V is TRBV9 and J is TRBJ2-7; 13 bases map to TRBD2. With V trimmed by 2 bases and J by 7 bases, 3 bases remained unmatched. Germline lookup yields CDR1 SGDLS and CDR2 YYNGEE. The CDR3 sequence is 14 residues long. In DNA form, the CDR3 reads TGTGCCAGCAGCGTGGGACTAGCGGGAATAGAGCAGTACTTC. Encoded protein: CASSVGLAGIEQYF.

This clonotype has at least ten counts. The chain has TRBV13 and TRBJ1-1; weak D call: TRBD1 (5 bases). V was trimmed by 5 bases and J by 0 bases, leaving 13 bases between them. This CDR3 comprises 15 residues. Germline V gene lookup returns CDR1 PRHDT and CDR2 FYEKMQ (reference sequence). The CDR3 DNA reads TGTGCCAGCAGCGGCGGGGGTCCCGTGAACACTGAAGCTTTCTTT. Its protein product is CASSGGGPVNTEAFF.

This clonotype has a count of ten or more. The chain links TRBV6-6 to TRBJ1-1; no clear D gene. The length of the CDR3 is 16 residues. The V and J ends lost 2 bases and 0 bases respectively, with 13 bases between them. The germline V gene has CDR1 MNHNY and CDR2 SVGAGI (reference sequence). DNA for the CDR3: TGTGCCAGCAGTTACGACCCGGAAAAGATGAACACTGAAGCTTTCTTT. As protein: CASSYDPEKMNTEAFF.

This clonotype was seen more than once but under ten times. The rearrangement uses TRBV7-9 and TRBJ2-5, with D possibly matching TRBD2 (6 bases). Trimming cost V 5 bases and J 3 bases, with 16 bases left between them. Per the germline V gene, CDR1 is SEHNR and CDR2 is FQNEAQ (reference sequence). This CDR3 has 15 residues. The chain's CDR3 is CASSPVGRLKETQYF. The DNA for the CDR3 is TGTGCCAGCAGCCCCGTTGGGAGGCTTAAAGAGACCCAGTACTTC.

The sample holds many counts of this clonotype. This chain uses TRBV2 with TRBJ2-7, with D perhaps assigned TRBD1 or TRBD2 (6 bases each). The CDR3 length is 15 residues. CDR1 is SNHLY, CDR2 FYNNEI, per germline. With 3 bases removed from V and 4 bases from J, the gap between germline ends came to 16 bases. The CDR3 DNA follows: TGTGCCAGCAGTGAGGGGGGCCCTGGGTTTTACGAGCAGTACTTC. Residues: CASSEGGPGFYEQYF.

This clonotype has a count of ten or more. The rearrangement joins TRBV20-1 to TRBJ2-7, with D possibly being TRBD2 (6 bases). The CDR3 is 16 residues long. Germline values: CDR1 DFQATT, CDR2 SNEGSKA (reference sequence). Trimming took 4 bases from V and 1 from J, leaving 20 bases between them. The CDR3 reads CSAIWAAGPISYEQYF. Here the CDR3 DNA reads TGCAGTGCTATTTGGGCAGCGGGTCCTATTTCCTACGAGCAGTACTTC.